This T cell receptor beta chain was profiled in a study of T cells in localized non-small cell lung cancer. Study findings and constraints: Heterogeneity stays possible, as sequencing covered only one tumor region. Uninvolved adjacent lung showed peak T cell clonality, exceeding tumor. With higher T cell density in blood came longer overall survival. The appearance of a median approximately 60 of the top 100 tumor clones was seen in adjacent lung.

Concerning this clone: Its target is unknown.

Assay: immunoSEQ multiplex PCR; the TCRdb copy retains only in-frame clones and omits some. Of under 95,000 clones in the sample, more than 75% were seen once. The germline V and J ends were trimmed by 2 bases and 3 bases, with 16 bases remaining between them. The CDR3 consists of 16 residues. Germline V lookup: CDR1 MNHEY, CDR2 SMNVEV (reference sequence). The sequence came from a female donor older than 55 with stage I lung adenocarcinoma. The chain couples TRBV27 to TRBJ1-1, with D possibly being TRBD1 (6 bases). The sample here was peripheral blood, taken before any cancer treatment. The CDR3 sequence is CASSLGRGGTYTEAFF. CDR3 nucleotide sequence: TGTGCCAGCAGTTTAGGTAGGGGTGGGACATACACTGAAGCTTTCTTT.